The text below deals with one TCR beta chain. The antigen remains unidentified. A universal primer site was added by template switching, and unique molecular identifiers were carried by the cDNA. One entry per CDR3 protein results from TCRdb running MiXCR on the 5' RACE reads. The sample lists 280,000 or so distinct CDR3 sequences, 6.5% to 9.5% occurring once. The sample is drawn from a study of identical twins. General study results and limits: Potential partial confounding of zero-insertion analyses by invariant MAIT and iNKT cells was noted. Beta out-of-frame twin sharing showed a weaker excess.

Trimming removed 5 bases from V and 3 bases from J, with 17 bases in between. Germline CDR1 is DFQATT and CDR2 is SNEGSKA (reference sequence). There are 14 residues in the CDR3. These records were also assigned to another study, of yellow fever vaccine responses in identical twins.

The TCR was taken from a young woman in good health. The chain joins TRBV20-1 to TRBJ2-7; D possibly uses TRBD1 or TRBD2 (5 bases each). Sample: memory (CD45RO+) T cells sorted from blood. The CDR3: CSALKMSGGYEQYV. The DNA of the CDR3 is TGCAGTGCTTTAAAGATGAGTGGGGGCTACGAGCAGTACGTC.